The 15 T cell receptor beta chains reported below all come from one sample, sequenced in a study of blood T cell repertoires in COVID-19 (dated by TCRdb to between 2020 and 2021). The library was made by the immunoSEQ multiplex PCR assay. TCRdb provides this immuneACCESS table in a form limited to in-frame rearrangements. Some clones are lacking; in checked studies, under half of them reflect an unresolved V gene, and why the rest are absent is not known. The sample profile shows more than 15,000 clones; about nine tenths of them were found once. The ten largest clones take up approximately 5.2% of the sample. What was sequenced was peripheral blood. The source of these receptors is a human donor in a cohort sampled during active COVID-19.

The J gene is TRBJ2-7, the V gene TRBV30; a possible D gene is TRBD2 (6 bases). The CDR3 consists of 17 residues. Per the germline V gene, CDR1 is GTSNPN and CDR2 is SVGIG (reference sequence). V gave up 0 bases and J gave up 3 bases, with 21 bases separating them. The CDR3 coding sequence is TGTGCCTGGAGTGTACTACCATCGGCGGGAAGGGGCTACGAGCAGTACTTC. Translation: CAWSVLPSAGRGYEQYF. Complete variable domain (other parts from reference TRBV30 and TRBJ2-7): SQTIHQWPATLVQPVGSPLSLECTVEGTSNPNLYWYRQAAGRGLQLLFYSVGIGQISSEVPQNLSASRPQDRQFILSSKKLLLSDSGFYLCAWSVLPSAGRGYEQYFGPGTRLTVT.

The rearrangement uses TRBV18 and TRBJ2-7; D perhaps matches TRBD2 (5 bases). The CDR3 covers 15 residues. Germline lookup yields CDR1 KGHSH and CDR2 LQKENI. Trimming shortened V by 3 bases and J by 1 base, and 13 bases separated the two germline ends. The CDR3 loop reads CASSPNQRSSYEQYF. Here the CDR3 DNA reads TGTGCCAGCTCACCTAACCAGCGGAGTTCCTACGAGCAGTACTTC.

The CDR3 protein is CASSVNRVPEADTQYF. As DNA, the CDR3 is TGTGCCAGTAGTGTCAACCGGGTCCCCGAGGCAGATACGCAGTATTTT. This chain joins TRBV19 and TRBJ2-3; no firm D call. The CDR3 contains 16 residues. Germline CDR1 LNHDA, CDR2 SQIVND (reference sequence). V lost 5 bases and J 4 bases, leaving 19 bases between the germline ends.

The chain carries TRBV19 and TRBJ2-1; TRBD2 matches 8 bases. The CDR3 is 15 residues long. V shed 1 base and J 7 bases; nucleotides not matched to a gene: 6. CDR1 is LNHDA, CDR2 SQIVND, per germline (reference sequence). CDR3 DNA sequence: TGTGCCAGTAGTATAGCGCCAGCGGGAGCGAATGAGCAGTTCTTC. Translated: CASSIAPAGANEQFF.

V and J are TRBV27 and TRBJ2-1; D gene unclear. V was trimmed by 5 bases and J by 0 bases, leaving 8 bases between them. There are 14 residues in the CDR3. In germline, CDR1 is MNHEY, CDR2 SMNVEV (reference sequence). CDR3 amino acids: CASSLRSSYNEQFF. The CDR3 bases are TGTGCCAGCAGTCTCAGAAGCTCCTACAATGAGCAGTTCTTC.

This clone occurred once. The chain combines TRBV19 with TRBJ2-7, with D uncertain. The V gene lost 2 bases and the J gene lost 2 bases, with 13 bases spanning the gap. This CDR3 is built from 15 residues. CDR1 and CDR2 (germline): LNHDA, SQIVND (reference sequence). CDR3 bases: TGTGCCAGTAGTATAACGGCTGACACGACCTACGAGCAGTACTTC. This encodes CASSITADTTYEQYF. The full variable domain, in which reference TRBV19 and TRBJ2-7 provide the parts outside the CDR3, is DGGITQSPKYLFRKEGQNVTLSCEQNLNHDAMYWYRQDPGQGLRLIYYSQIVNDFQKGDIAEGYSVSREKKESFPLTVTSAQKNPTAFYLCASSITADTTYEQYFGPGTRLTVT.

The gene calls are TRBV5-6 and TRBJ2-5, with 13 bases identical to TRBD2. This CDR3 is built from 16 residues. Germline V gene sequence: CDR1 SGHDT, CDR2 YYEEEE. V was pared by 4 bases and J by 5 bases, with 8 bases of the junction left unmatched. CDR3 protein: CASSTGLAGERETQYF. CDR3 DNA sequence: TGTGCCAGCAGCACCGGACTAGCGGGAGAAAGGGAGACCCAGTACTTC.

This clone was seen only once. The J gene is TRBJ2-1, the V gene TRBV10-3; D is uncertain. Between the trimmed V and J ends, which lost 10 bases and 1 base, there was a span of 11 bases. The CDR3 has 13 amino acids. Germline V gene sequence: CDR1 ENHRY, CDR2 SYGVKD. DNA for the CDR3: TGTGCCACCAACACTATGTCCTACAATGAGCAGTTCTTC. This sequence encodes CATNTMSYNEQFF.

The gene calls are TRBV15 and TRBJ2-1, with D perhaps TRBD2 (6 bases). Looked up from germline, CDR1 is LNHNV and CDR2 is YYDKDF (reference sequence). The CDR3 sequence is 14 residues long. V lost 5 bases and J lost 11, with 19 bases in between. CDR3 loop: CATSGSGTVNQQFF. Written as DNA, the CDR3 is TGTGCCACCAGCGGATCCGGGACTGTTAATCAGCAGTTCTTC.

Here the CDR3 DNA reads TGTGCCATCAGTGAGAGAGGACAGGACGAGCAGTACTTC. Amino acids: CAISERGQDEQYF. The chain links TRBV10-3 to TRBJ2-7, with TRBD1 matching over 7 bases. Germline V gives CDR1 ENHRY, CDR2 SYGVKD. The V gene end was trimmed by 2 bases and the J gene end by 5 bases; junction bases not matched to a gene: 3. This CDR3 spans 13 amino acids.

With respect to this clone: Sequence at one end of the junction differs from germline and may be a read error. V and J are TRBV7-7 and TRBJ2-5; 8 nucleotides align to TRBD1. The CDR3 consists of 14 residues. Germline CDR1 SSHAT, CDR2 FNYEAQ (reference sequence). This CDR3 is CASSASTGAGTQYF. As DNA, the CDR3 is TGTGCTAGCAGCGCGTCGACAGGGGCCGGGACCCAGTACTTC.

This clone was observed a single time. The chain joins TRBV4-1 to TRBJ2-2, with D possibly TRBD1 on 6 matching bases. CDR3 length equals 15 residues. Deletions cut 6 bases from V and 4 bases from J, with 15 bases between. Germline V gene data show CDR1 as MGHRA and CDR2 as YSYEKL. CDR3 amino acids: CASRWWTVGTGELFF. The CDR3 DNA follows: TGCGCCAGCAGGTGGTGGACAGTGGGCACCGGGGAGCTGTTTTTT.

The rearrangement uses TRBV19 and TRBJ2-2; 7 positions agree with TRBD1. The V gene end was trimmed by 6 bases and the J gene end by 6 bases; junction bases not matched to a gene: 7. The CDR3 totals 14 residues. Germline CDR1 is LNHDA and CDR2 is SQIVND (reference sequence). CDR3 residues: CASSPTGVSGELFF. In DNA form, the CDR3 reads TGTGCCAGTAGCCCAACAGGGGTGTCCGGGGAGCTGTTTTTT.

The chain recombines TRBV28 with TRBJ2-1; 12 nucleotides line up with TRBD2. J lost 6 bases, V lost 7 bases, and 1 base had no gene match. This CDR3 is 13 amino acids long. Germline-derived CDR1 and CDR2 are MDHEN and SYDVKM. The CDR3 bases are TGTGCCAGCACTAGCGGGAGGGGCAATGAGCAGTTCTTC. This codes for CASTSGRGNEQFF.

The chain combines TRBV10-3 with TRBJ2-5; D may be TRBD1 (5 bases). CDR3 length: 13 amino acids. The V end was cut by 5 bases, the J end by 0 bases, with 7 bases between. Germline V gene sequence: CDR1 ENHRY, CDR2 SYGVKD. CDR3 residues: CAISSTDQETQYF. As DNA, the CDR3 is TGTGCCATCAGTTCGACAGACCAAGAGACCCAGTACTTC.